This T cell receptor (beta chain) is drawn from a study of blood T cell repertoires in COVID-19. Study overall: PBMCs, B-cell-depleted T cells, or T cells provided the cDNA or gDNA that made up the material.

V gave up 7 bases and J gave up 11 bases, with 23 bases separating them. Germline CDR1 MNHEY, CDR2 SVGAGI. CDR3 length: 14 residues. The table came from immunoSEQ multiplex PCR; TCRdb's copy has only in-frame clones and leaves some out. The repertoire holds tens of thousands of clones, with 75% to 90% as singletons. V and J are TRBV6-5 and TRBJ1-1; no clear D gene. Sample: peripheral blood. The TCR was taken from a man in his 60s with acute or convalescent COVID-19. CDR3 sequence: CASNPLSRHEMAFF. In nucleotides, the CDR3 is TGTGCCAGCAACCCTTTGTCGCGGCATGAAATGGCTTTCTTT.